This T cell receptor beta chain was identified during a study of blood T cell repertoires in COVID-19. Study summary: Collection of acute and convalescent COVID-19 samples took place in the United States, Italy and Spain. Sources were T cells, B-cell-depleted T cells, or PBMCs; the material itself was cDNA or gDNA.

The table lists this clone with a count of one. Trimming stripped 4 bases from V and 4 bases from J, with 6 bases between. Looked up from germline, CDR1 is KGHSH and CDR2 is LQKENI. The CDR3 has 12 amino acids. In the original analysis: It was from reference gene primer amplification that nucleated cell counts were estimated. Generated by immunoSEQ multiplex PCR, the TCRdb table keeps only in-frame clones and is missing some. That table gives V, J and clone size, and the DNA gave D and trimming. Of around 190,000 clones in the sample, approximately 90% were seen once. The receptor's source is a man in his thirties or forties with acute or convalescent COVID-19. V gene TRBV18 combines with J gene TRBJ2-3; D remains unclear. Sequencing input: peripheral blood. In nucleotides, the CDR3 is TGTGCCAGCTCACTAGATGCAGATACGCAGTATTTT. Translation gives CASSLDADTQYF. Looking up the rest from reference TRBV18 and TRBJ2-3 gives the full variable domain: NAGVMQNPRHLVRRRGQEARLRCSPMKGHSHVYWYRQLPEEGLKFMVYLQKENIIDESGMPKERFSAEFPKEGPSILRIQQVVRGDSAAYFCASSLDADTQYFGPGTRLTVL.